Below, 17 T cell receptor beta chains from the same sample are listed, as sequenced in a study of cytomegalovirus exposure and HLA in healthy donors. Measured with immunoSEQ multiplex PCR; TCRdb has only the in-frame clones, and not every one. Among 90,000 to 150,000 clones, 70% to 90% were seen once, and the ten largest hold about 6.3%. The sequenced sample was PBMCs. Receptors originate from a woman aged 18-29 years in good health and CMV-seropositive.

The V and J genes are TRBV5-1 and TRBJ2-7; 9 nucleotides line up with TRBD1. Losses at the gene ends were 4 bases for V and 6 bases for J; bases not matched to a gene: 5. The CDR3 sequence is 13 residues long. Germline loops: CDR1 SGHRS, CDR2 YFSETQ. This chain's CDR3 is CASSQGQGGEQYF. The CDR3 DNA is TGCGCCAGCAGCCAGGGACAGGGCGGCGAGCAGTACTTC.

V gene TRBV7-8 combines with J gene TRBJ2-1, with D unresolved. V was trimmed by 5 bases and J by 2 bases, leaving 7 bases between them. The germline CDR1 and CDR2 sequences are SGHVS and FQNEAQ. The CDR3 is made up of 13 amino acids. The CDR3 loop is CASSLPPYNEQFF. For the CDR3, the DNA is TGTGCCAGCAGCCTACCCCCCTACAATGAGCAGTTCTTC. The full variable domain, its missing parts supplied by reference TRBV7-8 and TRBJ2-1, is GAGVSQSPRYKVAKRGQDVALRCDPISGHVSLFWYQQALGQGPEFLTYFQNEAQLDKSGLPSDRFFAERPEGSVSTLKIQRTQQEDSAVYLCASSLPPYNEQFFGPGTRLTVL.

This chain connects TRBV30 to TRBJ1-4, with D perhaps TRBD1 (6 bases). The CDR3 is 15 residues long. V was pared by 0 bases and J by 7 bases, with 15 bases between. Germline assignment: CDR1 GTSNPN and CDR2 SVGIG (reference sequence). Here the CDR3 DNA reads TGTGCCTGGAGTGTACACAGGGTTATCGGTGAAAAACTGTTTTTT. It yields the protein CAWSVHRVIGEKLFF.

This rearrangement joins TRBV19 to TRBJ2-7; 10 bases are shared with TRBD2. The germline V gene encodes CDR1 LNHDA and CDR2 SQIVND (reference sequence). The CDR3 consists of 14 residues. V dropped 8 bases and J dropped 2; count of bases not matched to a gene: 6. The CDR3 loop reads CASRSSGGAYEQYF. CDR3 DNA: TGTGCCAGTCGATCCAGCGGGGGGGCCTACGAGCAGTACTTC.

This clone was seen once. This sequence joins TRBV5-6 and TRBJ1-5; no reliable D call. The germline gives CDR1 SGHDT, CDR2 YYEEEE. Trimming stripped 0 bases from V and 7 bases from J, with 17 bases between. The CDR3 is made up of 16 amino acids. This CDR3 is CASSLAGEAKRQPQHF. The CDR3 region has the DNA TGTGCCAGCAGCTTGGCTGGGGAGGCCAAAAGGCAGCCCCAGCATTTT.

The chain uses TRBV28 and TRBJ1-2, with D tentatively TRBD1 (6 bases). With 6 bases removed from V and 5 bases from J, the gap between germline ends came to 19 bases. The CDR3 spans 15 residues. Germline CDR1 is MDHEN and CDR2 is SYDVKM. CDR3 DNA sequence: TGTGCCAGCAGGGAACAGGGTACCTCTGAGTATGGCTACACCTTC. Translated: CASREQGTSEYGYTF.

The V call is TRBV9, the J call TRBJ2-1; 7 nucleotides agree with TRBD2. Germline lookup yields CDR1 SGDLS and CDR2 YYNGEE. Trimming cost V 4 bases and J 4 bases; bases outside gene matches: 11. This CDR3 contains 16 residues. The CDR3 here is CASSSLHLAVYNEQFF. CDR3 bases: TGTGCCAGCAGCTCTCTCCACCTAGCGGTGTACAATGAGCAGTTCTTC.

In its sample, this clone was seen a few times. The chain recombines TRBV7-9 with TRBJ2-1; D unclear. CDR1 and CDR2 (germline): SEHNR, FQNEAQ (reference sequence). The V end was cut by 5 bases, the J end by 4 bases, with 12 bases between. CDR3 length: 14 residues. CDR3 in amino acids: CASSPPRDYNEQFF. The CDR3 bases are TGTGCCAGCAGCCCCCCGCGTGATTACAATGAGCAGTTCTTC. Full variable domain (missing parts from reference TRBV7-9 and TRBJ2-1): DTGVSQNPRHKITKRGQNVTFRCDPISEHNRLYWYRQTLGQGPEFLTYFQNEAQLEKSRLLSDRFSAERPKGSFSTLEIQRTEQGDSAMYLCASSPPRDYNEQFFGPGTRLTVL.

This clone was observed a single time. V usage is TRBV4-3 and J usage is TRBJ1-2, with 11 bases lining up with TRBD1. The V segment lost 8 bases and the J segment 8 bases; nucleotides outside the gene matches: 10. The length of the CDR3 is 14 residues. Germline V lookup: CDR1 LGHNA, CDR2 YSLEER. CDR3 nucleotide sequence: TGCGCCAGCGCCCTCATGGGACAGGGGGGAGGCTACACCTTC. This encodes CASALMGQGGGYTF.

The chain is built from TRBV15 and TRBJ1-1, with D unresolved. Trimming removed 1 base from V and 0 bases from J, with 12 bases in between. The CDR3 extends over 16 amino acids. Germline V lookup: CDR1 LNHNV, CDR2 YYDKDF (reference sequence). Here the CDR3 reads CATSRGVGLMNTEAFF. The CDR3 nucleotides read TGTGCCACCAGCAGAGGGGTGGGCCTGATGAACACTGAAGCTTTCTTT.

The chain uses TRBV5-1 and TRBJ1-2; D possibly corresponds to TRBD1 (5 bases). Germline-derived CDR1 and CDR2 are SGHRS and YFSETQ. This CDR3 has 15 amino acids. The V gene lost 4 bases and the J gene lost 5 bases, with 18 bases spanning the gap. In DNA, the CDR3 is TGCGCCAGCAGCCCCAGATTGGTGGGGCCGTATGGCTACACCTTC. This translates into CASSPRLVGPYGYTF.

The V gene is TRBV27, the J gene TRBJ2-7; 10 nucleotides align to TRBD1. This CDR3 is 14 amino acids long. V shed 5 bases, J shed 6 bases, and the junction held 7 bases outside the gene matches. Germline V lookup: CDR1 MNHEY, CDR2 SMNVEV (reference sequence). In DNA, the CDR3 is TGTGCCAGCAGTACCGGGACAGGGGCTGGCGAGCAGTACTTC. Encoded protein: CASSTGTGAGEQYF.

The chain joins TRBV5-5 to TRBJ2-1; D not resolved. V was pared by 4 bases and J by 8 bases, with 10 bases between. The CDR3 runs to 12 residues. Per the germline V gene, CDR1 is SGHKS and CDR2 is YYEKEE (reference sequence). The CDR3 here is CASSTSFYEQFF. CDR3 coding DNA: TGTGCCAGCAGCACGAGCTTTTATGAGCAGTTCTTC.

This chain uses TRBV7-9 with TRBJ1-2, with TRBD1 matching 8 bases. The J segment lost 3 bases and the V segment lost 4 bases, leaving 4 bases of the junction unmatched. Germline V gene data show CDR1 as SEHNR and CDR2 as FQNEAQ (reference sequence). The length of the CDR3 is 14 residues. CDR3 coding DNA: TGTGCCAGCAGCTCGCGACAGGGGTACTATGGCTACACCTTC. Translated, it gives CASSSRQGYYGYTF.

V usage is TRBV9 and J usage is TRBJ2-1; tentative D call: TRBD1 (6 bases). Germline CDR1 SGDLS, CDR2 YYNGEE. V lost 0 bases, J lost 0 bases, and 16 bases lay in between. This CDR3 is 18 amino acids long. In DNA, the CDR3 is TGTGCCAGCAGCGTAGCCGGAGAGGGGGAGTTCTCCTACAATGAGCAGTTCTTC. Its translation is CASSVAGEGEFSYNEQFF.

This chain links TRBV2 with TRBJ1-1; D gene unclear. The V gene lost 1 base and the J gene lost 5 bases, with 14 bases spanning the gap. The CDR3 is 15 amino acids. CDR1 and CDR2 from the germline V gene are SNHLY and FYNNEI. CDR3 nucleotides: TGTGCCAGCAGTGAAGAGATGGGCTGGTGGACTGAAGCTTTCTTT. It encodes CASSEEMGWWTEAFF.

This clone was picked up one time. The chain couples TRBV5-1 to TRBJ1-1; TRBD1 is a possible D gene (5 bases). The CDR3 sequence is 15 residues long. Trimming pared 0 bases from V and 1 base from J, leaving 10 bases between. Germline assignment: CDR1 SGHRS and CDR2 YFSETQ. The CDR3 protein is CASSLARQQNTEAFF. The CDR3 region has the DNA TGCGCCAGCAGCTTGGCCAGACAGCAGAACACTGAAGCTTTCTTT.